Shown below are 7 T cell receptor beta chains from a single sample sequenced in a study of cytomegalovirus exposure and HLA in healthy donors. This PCR relied on a set of 60 Vbeta primers and 13 Jbeta primers. Sequenced by immunoSEQ multiplex PCR; TCRdb stores in-frame clones only, minus some. Seen here are 95,000 to 150,000 clones, 80% observed once, and the top ten hold 2.1%. Sequencing used PBMCs. The receptors here all came from a man aged 25-45 years in good health and CMV-seronegative.

The chain is built from TRBV6-1 and TRBJ2-7; 9 nucleotides match TRBD1. Germline-derived CDR1 and CDR2 are MNHNS and SASEGT. V was clipped by 6 bases and J by 6 bases; unmatched bases: 9. This CDR3 has 14 amino acids. In nucleotides, the CDR3 is TGTGCCAGCAGAGGGGTCGGGACAGGGAGCGAGCAGTACTTC. It translates to CASRGVGTGSEQYF.

Here the CDR3 reads CASSLSPGQQETQYF. In DNA form, the CDR3 reads TGTGCCAGCAGCCTTTCGCCGGGACAGCAAGAGACCCAGTACTTC. The genes are TRBV14 and TRBJ2-5; 7 bases map to TRBD1. This CDR3 has 15 residues. V was pared by 4 bases and J by 2 bases, with 7 bases of the junction left unmatched. CDR1 and CDR2 from the germline V gene are SGHDN and FVKESK.

Here the CDR3 DNA reads TGTGCCAGTACGGCGGGGTTTAGCAATCAGCCCCAGCATTTT. Protein: CASTAGFSNQPQHF. The chain recombines TRBV19 with TRBJ1-5; D remains unclear. Trimming cost V 7 bases and J 0 bases, with 10 bases left between them. The CDR3 sequence is 14 residues long. In germline, CDR1 is LNHDA, CDR2 SQIVND (reference sequence).

This rearrangement joins TRBV6-4 to TRBJ2-3, with 7 positions matching TRBD2. V trimming: 0 bases; J trimming: 0 bases; junction bases outside the gene matches: 3. Germline V gene sequence: CDR1 MRHNA, CDR2 SNTAGT. The CDR3 runs 16 residues. The CDR3, as DNA: TGTGCCAGCAGTGACTCCGGCGGGGGTAGCACAGATACGCAGTATTTT. Amino acid sequence: CASSDSGGGSTDTQYF.

The chain couples TRBV30 to TRBJ1-2; TRBD1 matches 9 bases. The germline V gene has CDR1 GTSNPN and CDR2 SVGIG (reference sequence). The CDR3 is 15 amino acids. V trimming: 7 bases; J trimming: 6 bases; junction bases outside the gene matches: 15. This CDR3 is CALLLYRGPSDGYTF. The CDR3 bases are TGTGCCTTGTTGCTGTACAGGGGGCCGAGTGATGGCTACACCTTC.

This clone was counted a few times. The rearrangement joins TRBV7-2 to TRBJ2-5; the match to TRBD2 covers 8 bases. Germline CDR1 is SGHTA and CDR2 is FQGNSA. V trimming: 5 bases; J trimming: 3 bases; junction bases outside the gene matches: 8. This CDR3 spans 15 amino acids. The CDR3 sequence is CASSLHGGAEETQYF. The DNA of the CDR3 is TGTGCCAGCAGCCTTCACGGGGGGGCGGAAGAGACCCAGTACTTC. Full variable domain (remainder filled in from reference TRBV7-2 and TRBJ2-5): GAGVSQSPSNKVTEKGKDVELRCDPISGHTALYWYRQSLGQGLEFLIYFQGNSAPDKSGLPSDRFSAERTGGSVSTLTIQRTQQEDSAVYLCASSLHGGAEETQYFGPGTRLLVL.

In its sample, this clone was seen a few times. This chain uses TRBV4-3 with TRBJ2-7; 9 positions match TRBD1. V was pared by 3 bases and J by 2 bases, with 11 bases of the junction left unmatched. This CDR3 comprises 17 residues. Germline V gene lookup returns CDR1 LGHNA and CDR2 YSLEER. CDR3 DNA: TGCGCCAGCAGCCAGGACTGGGAACAGGGGGCCACCTACGAGCAGTACTTC. This codes for CASSQDWEQGATYEQYF.